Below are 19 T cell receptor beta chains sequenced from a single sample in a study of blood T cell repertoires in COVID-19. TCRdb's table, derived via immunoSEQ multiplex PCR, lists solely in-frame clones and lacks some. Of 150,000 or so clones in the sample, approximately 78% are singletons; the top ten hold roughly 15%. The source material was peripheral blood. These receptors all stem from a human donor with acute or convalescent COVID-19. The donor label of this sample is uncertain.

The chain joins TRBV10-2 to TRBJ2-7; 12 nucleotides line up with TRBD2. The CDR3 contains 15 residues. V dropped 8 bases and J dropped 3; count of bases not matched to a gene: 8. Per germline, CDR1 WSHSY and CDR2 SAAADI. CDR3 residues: CASLLTSGGYYEQYF. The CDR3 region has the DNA TGCGCCAGCTTACTGACTAGCGGGGGATACTACGAGCAGTACTTC.

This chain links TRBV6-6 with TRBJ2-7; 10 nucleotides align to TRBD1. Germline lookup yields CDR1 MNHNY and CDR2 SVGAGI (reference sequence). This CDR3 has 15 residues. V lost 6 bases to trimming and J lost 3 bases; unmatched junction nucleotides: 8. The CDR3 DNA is TGTGCCAGCAGCCCGAGGACAGGGGGGGACTACGAGCAGTACTTC. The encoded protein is CASSPRTGGDYEQYF.

DNA for the CDR3: TGTGCCAGTAGTAGAGTCCCAGGCCAGAATTCACCCCTCCACTTT. Its protein product is CASSRVPGQNSPLHF. V usage is TRBV19 and J usage is TRBJ1-6; D is undetermined. The CDR3 loop spans 15 amino acids. CDR1 is LNHDA, CDR2 SQIVND, per germline (reference sequence). Trimming removed 4 bases from V and 7 bases from J, with 14 bases in between.

CDR3 DNA sequence: TGTGCCAGCAGTCCGACGGGACTAGGGGGGGAGACCCAGTACTTC. Amino acid sequence: CASSPTGLGGETQYF. The chain recombines TRBV6-5 with TRBJ2-5, with 8 nucleotides matching TRBD2. V shed 5 bases, J shed 5 bases, and the junction held 10 bases outside the gene matches. This CDR3 is built from 15 residues. The germline V gene has CDR1 MNHEY and CDR2 SVGAGI.

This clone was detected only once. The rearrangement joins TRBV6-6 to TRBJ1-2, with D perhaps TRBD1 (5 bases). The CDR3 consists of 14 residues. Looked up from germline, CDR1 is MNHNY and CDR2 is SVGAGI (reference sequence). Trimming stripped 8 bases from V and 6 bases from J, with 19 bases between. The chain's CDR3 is CASWRGPPSDGYTF. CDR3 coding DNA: TGTGCCAGCTGGAGGGGCCCGCCCTCGGATGGCTACACCTTC.

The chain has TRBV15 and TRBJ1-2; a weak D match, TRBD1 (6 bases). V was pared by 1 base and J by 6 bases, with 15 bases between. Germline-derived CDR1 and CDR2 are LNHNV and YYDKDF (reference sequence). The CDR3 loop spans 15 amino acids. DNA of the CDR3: TGTGCCACCAGCAGAGCCAGGGGACATCGGGATGGCTACACCTTC. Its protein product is CATSRARGHRDGYTF.

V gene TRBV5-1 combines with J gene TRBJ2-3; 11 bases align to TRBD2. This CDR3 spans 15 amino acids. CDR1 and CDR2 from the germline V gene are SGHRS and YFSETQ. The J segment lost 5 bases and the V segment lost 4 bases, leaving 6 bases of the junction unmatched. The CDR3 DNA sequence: TGCGCCAGCAGCCGGGGACTAGCGGAGGGAGATACGCAGTATTTT. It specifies CASSRGLAEGDTQYF.

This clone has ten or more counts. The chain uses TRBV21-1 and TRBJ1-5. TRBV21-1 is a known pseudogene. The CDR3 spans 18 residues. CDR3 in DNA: TGTGCCAGCAGGAACGCTCCCCTCCGCGGGGCCTCCAATCAGCCCCAGCATTTT. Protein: CASRNAPLRGASNQPQHF.

The CDR3 is CASSYRGSGNTIYF. The CDR3 DNA follows: TGTGCCAGCAGCTACCGGGGCTCTGGAAACACCATATATTTT. The chain combines TRBV7-8 with TRBJ1-3; D call uncertain. Trimming removed 4 bases at V and 0 bases at J, with 7 bases between. Germline-derived CDR1 and CDR2 are SGHVS and FQNEAQ. The CDR3 length is 14 residues.

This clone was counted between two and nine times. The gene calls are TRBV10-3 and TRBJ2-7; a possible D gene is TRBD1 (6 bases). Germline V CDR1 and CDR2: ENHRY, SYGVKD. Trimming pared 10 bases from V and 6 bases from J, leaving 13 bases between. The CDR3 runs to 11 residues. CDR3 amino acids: CATLWGREQYF. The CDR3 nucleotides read TGTGCCACCCTTTGGGGGCGCGAGCAGTACTTC.

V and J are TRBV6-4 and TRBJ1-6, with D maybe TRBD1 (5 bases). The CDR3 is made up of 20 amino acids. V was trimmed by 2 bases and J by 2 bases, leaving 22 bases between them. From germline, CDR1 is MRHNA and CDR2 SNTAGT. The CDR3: CASSDQVDRTTDPYNSPLHF. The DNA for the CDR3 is TGTGCCAGCAGTGACCAGGTAGATAGAACGACAGACCCCTATAATTCACCCCTCCACTTT.

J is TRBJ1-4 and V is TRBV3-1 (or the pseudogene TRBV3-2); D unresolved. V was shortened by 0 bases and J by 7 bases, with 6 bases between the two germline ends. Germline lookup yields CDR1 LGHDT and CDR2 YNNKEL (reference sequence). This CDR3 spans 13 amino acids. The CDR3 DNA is TGTGCCAGCAGCCAAGATCGGGGTGAAAAACTGTTTTTT. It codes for CASSQDRGEKLFF.

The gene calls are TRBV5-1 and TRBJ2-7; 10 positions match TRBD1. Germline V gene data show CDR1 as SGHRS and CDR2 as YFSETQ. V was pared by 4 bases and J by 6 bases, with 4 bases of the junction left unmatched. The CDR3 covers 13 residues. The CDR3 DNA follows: TGCGCCAGCAGCCCGACAGGGGGCCCCGAGCAGTACTTC. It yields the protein CASSPTGGPEQYF.

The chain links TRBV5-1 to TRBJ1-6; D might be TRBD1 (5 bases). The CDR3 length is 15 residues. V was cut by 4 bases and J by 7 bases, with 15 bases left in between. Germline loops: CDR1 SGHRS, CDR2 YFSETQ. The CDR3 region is CASSHNRGVNSPLHF. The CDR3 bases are TGCGCCAGCAGCCACAATCGGGGGGTCAATTCACCCCTCCACTTT.

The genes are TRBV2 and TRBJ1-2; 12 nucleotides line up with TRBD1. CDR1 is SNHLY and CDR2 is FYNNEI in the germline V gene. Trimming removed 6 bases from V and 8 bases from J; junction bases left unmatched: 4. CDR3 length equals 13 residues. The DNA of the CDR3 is TGTGCCAGCAGCGGGACAGGGGGCGAGGGCTACACCTTC. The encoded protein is CASSGTGGEGYTF.

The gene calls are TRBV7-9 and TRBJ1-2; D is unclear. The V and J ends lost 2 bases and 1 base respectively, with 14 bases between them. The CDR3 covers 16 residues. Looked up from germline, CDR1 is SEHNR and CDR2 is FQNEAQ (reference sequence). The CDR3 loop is CASSLKLGPNNYGYTF. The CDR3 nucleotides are TGTGCCAGCAGCTTAAAGTTGGGCCCGAATAACTATGGCTACACCTTC.

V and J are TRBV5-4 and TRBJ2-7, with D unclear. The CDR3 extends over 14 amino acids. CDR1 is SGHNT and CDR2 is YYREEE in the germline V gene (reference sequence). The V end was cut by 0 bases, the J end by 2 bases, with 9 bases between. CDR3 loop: CASSLVGRTYEQYF. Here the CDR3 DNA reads TGTGCCAGCAGCTTGGTAGGCAGGACCTACGAGCAGTACTTC.

Here the CDR3 reads CASSRIGDQAEAFF. Here the CDR3 DNA reads TGTGCCAGCAGCCGAATAGGGGATCAGGCTGAAGCTTTCTTT. The gene calls are TRBV6-6 and TRBJ1-1, with D maybe TRBD1 (5 bases). CDR1 and CDR2 from the germline V gene are MNHNY and SVGAGI (reference sequence). Trimming pared 6 bases from V and 6 bases from J, leaving 17 bases between. The CDR3 consists of 14 residues.

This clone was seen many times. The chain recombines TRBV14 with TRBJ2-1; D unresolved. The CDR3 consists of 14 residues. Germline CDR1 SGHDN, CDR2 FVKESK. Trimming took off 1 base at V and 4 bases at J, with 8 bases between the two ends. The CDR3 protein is CASSQASQYNEQFF. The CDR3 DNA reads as TGTGCCAGCAGCCAAGCCTCGCAGTACAATGAGCAGTTCTTC.